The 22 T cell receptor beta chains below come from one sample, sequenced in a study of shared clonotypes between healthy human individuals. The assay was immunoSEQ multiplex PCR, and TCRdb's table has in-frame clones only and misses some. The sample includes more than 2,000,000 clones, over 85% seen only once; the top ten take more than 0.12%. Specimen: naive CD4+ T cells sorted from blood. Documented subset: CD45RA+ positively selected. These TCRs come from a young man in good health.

The CDR3 region is CAWSSDGANQPQHF. Written as DNA, the CDR3 is TGTGCCTGGAGCTCCGACGGAGCCAATCAGCCCCAGCATTTT. The V call is TRBV30, the J call TRBJ1-5; D unresolved. V was trimmed by 3 bases and J by 3 bases, leaving 12 bases between them. The CDR3 length is 14 residues. CDR1 and CDR2 from the germline V gene are GTSNPN and SVGIG (reference sequence).

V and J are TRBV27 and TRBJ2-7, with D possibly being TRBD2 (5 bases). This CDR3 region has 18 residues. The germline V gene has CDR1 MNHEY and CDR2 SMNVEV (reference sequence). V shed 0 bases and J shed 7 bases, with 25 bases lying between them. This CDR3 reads CASSLSPPVSLVRREQYF. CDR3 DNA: TGTGCCAGCAGTTTATCTCCCCCCGTTTCTCTCGTCAGGAGGGAGCAGTACTTC.

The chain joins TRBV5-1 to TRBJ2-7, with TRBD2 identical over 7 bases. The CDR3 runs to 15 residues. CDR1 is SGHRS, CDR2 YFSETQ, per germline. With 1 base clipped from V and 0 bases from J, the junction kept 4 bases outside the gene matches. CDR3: CASSLNAGDSYEQYF. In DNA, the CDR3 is TGCGCCAGCAGCTTGAACGCGGGGGACTCCTACGAGCAGTACTTC.

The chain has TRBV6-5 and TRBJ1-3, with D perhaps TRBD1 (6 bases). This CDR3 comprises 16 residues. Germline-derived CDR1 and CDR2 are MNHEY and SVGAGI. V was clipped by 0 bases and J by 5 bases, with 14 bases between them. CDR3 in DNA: TGTGCCAGCAGTTACTCGACGGGGGCGCTTAGAAACACCATATATTTT. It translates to CASSYSTGALRNTIYF.

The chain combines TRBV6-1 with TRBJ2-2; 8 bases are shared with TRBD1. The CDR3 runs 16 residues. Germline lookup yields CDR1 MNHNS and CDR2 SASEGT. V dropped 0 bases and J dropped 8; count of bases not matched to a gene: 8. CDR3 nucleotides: TGTGCCAGCAGTGAAGCGGACAGGGCGAGGCTGGGGGAGCTGTTTTTT. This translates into CASSEADRARLGELFF.

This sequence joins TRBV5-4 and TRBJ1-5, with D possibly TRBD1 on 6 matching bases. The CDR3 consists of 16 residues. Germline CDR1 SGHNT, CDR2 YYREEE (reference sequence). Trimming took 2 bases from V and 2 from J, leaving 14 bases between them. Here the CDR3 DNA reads TGTGCCAGCAGCTTTACGGGAGGGGGAGGCAATCAGCCCCAGCATTTT. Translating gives CASSFTGGGGNQPQHF.

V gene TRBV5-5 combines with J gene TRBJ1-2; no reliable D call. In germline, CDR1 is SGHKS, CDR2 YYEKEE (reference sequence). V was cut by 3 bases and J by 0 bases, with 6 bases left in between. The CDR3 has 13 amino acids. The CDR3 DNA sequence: TGTGCCAGCAGCTCCCGAGCTAACTATGGCTACACCTTC. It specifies CASSSRANYGYTF.

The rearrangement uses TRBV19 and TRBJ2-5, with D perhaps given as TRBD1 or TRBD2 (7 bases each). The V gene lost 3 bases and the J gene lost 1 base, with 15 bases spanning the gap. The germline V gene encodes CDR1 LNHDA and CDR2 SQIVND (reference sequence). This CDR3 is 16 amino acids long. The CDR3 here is CASSIGGGGFQETQYF. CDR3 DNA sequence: TGTGCCAGTAGTATTGGGGGAGGGGGCTTCCAAGAGACCCAGTACTTC.

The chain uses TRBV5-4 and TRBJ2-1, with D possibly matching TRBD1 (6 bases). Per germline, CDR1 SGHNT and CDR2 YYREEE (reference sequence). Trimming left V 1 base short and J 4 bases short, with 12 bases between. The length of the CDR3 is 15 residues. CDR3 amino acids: CASSLPGTLYNEQFF. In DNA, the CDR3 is TGTGCCAGCAGCTTGCCGGGGACACTATACAATGAGCAGTTCTTC.

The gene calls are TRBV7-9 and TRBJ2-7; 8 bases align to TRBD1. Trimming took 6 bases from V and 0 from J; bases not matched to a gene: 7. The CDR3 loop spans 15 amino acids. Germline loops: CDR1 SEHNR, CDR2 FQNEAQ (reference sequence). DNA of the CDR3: TGTGCCAGCAGTCCCGGACAGGGACACTCCTACGAGCAGTACTTC. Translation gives CASSPGQGHSYEQYF.

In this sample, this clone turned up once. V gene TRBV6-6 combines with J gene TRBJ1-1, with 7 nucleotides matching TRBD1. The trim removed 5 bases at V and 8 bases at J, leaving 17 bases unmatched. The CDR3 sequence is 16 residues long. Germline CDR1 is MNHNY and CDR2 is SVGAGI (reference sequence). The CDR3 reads CASSPKPILTGREAFF. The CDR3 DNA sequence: TGTGCCAGCAGTCCTAAACCGATATTGACAGGGAGAGAAGCTTTCTTT.

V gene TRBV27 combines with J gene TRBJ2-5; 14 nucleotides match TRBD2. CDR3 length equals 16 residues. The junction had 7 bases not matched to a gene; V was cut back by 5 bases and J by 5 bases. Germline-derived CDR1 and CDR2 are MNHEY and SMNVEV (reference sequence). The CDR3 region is CASSQRLAGGHETQYF. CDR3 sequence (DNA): TGTGCCAGCAGTCAAAGACTAGCGGGGGGGCACGAGACCCAGTACTTC.

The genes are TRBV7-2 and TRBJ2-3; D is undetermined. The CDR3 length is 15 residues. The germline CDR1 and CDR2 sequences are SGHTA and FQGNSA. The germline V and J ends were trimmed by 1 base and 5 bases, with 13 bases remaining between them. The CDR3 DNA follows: TGTGCCAGCAGCTTAGTAGCCCTGCCGCTAGATACGCAGTATTTT. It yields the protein CASSLVALPLDTQYF.

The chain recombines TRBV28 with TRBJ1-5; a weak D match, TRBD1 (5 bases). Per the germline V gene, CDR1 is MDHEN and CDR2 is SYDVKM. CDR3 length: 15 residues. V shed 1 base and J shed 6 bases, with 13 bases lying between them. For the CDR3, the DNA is TGTGCCAGCAGTTTATTAGGGCCGGGGGGTCAGCCCCAGCATTTT. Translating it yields CASSLLGPGGQPQHF.

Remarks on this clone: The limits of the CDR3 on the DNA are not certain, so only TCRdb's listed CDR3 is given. CDR3 sequence: CASSSSGLAVEEQYF. The gene calls are TRBV10-1 and TRBJ2-7; TRBD2 is taken as the D call from the table, unchecked against the DNA. Inclusive of both ends, the CDR3 amounts to 15 amino acids. Per the germline V gene, CDR1 is WNHNN and CDR2 is SYGVQD (reference sequence).

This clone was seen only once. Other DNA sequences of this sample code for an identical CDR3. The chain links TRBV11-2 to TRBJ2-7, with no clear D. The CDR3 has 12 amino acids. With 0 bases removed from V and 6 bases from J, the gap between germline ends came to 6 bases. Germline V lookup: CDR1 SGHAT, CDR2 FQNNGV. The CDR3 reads CASSLDGREQYF. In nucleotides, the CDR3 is TGTGCCAGCAGCTTAGACGGCCGCGAGCAGTACTTC.

The CDR3 sequence: CATSTPTGRLHF. The DNA for the CDR3 is TGTGCCACCAGCACCCCGACAGGCCGCCTCCACTTT. V usage is TRBV15 and J usage is TRBJ1-6, with D tentatively TRBD1 (6 bases). Per germline, CDR1 LNHNV and CDR2 YYDKDF (reference sequence). V was cut by 4 bases and J by 15 bases, with 13 bases left in between. The CDR3 loop spans 12 amino acids.

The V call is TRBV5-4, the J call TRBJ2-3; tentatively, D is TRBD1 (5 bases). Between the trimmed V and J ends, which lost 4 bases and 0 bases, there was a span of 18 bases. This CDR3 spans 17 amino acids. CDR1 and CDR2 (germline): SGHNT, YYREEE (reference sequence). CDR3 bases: TGTGCCAGCAGCCGTACGTCGGCAGGGTCTAGCACAGATACGCAGTATTTT. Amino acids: CASSRTSAGSSTDTQYF.

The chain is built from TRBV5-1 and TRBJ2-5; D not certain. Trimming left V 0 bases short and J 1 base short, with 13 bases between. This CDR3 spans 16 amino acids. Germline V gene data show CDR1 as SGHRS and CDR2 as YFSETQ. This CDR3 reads CASSLVERPIQETQYF. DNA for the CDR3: TGCGCCAGCAGCTTGGTGGAGCGCCCCATCCAAGAGACCCAGTACTTC. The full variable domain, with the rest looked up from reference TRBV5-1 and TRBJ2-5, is KAGVTQTPRYLIKTRGQQVTLSCSPISGHRSVSWYQQTPGQGLQFLFEYFSETQRNKGNFPGRFSGRQFSNSRSEMNVSTLELGDSALYLCASSLVERPIQETQYFGPGTRLLVL.

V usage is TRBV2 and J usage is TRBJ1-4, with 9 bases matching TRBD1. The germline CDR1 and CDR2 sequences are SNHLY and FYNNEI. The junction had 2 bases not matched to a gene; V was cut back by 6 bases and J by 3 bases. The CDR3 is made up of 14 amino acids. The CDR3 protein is CASRRTGANEKLFF. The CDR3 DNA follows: TGTGCCAGCAGGAGGACAGGGGCTAATGAAAAACTGTTTTTT. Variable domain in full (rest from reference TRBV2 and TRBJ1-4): EPEVTQTPSHQVTQMGQEVILRCVPISNHLYFYWYRQILGQKVEFLVSFYNNEISEKSEIFDDQFSVERPDGSNFTLKIRSTKLEDSAMYFCASRRTGANEKLFFGSGTQLSVL.

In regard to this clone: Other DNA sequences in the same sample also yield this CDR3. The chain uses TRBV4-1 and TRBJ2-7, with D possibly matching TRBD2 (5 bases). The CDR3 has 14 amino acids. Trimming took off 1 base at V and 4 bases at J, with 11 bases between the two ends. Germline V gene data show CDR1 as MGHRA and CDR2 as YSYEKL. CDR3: CASSQAGTVYEQYF. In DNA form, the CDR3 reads TGCGCCAGCAGCCAAGCGGGAACGGTTTACGAGCAGTACTTC.

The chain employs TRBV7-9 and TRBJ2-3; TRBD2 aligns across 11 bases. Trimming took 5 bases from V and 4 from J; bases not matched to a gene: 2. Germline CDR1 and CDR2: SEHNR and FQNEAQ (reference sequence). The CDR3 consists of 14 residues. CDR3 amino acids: CASSQLAGADTQYF. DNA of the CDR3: TGTGCCAGCAGCCAACTAGCGGGAGCAGATACGCAGTATTTT.